The 6 T cell receptor beta chains below come from one sample, sequenced in a study of blood T cell repertoires in COVID-19. Generated by immunoSEQ multiplex PCR, the TCRdb table keeps only in-frame clones and is missing some. The sample holds 30,000 to 40,000 clones, 88% seen once. Material for sequencing was peripheral blood. The receptors were gathered from a woman between 70 and 85 years old with active COVID-19.

This clone was recorded only once. This chain uses TRBV7-9 with TRBJ1-5; D remains unclear. Trimming stripped 5 bases from V and 5 bases from J, with 7 bases between. The germline V gene has CDR1 SEHNR and CDR2 FQNEAQ (reference sequence). This CDR3 is built from 12 residues. CDR3 in DNA: TGTGCCAGCAGCCGCGAGGATCAGCCCCAGCATTTT. Translating it yields CASSREDQPQHF.

As DNA, the CDR3 is TGTGCCATCCAGTCCGGGGTCCTTAGGCATGGCTACACCTTC. It is translated as CAIQSGVLRHGYTF. The chain carries TRBV28 and TRBJ1-2, with D hard to call. Deletions cut 10 bases from V and 6 bases from J, with 21 bases between. The germline gives CDR1 MDHEN, CDR2 SYDVKM. There are 14 residues in the CDR3.

The chain combines TRBV4-3 with TRBJ2-3; tentative D call: TRBD2 (6 bases). The germline CDR1 and CDR2 sequences are LGHNA and YSLEER. V was pared by 0 bases and J by 5 bases, with 9 bases between. CDR3 length equals 14 residues. CDR3 sequence reads: CASSQEVGGDTQYF. CDR3 DNA: TGCGCCAGCAGCCAAGAGGTGGGGGGAGATACGCAGTATTTT.

The CDR3 protein is CASSAIAGGYTDTQYF. DNA of the CDR3: TGTGCCAGCAGCGCCATAGCGGGGGGCTACACAGATACGCAGTATTTT. The J gene is TRBJ2-3, the V gene TRBV9, with 10 bases identical to TRBD2. Germline V gene sequence: CDR1 SGDLS, CDR2 YYNGEE. V shed 3 bases and J 2 bases; nucleotides not matched to a gene: 6. This CDR3 has 16 residues.

V gene TRBV5-6 combines with J gene TRBJ2-6; a weak D match, TRBD2 (5 bases). Germline assignment: CDR1 SGHDT and CDR2 YYEEEE. The CDR3 runs 17 residues. Between the trimmed V and J ends, which lost 4 bases and 0 bases, there was a span of 14 bases. The CDR3 nucleotides read TGTGCCAGCAGCCCCCTGAGGGCTTTCTCTGGGGCCAACGTCCTGACTTTC. Its protein is CASSPLRAFSGANVLTF.

This chain links TRBV3-1 (or the pseudogene TRBV3-2) with TRBJ2-1; 10 positions agree with TRBD2. Trimming at V came to 2 bases and at J to 0 bases, leaving 13 bases not matched to a gene. Germline assignment: CDR1 LGHDT and CDR2 YNNKEL (reference sequence). This CDR3 has 20 residues. In DNA form, the CDR3 reads TGTGCCAGCAGCCAACCTGCGATAGCGGGGGGCCTTTTCTCCTACAATGAGCAGTTCTTC. The encoded protein is CASSQPAIAGGLFSYNEQFF.